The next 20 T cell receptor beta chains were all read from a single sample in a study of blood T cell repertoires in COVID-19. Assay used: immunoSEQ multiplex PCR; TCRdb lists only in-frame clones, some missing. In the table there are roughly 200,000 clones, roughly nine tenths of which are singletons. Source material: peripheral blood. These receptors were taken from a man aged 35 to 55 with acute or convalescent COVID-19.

CDR3 in amino acids: CASSPPGLEGNEQFF. As DNA, the CDR3 is TGTGCCAGCAGCCCCCCGGGACTAGAGGGCAATGAGCAGTTCTTC. The chain uses TRBV4-2 and TRBJ2-1; 8 nucleotides align to TRBD2. Germline lookup yields CDR1 LGHNA and CDR2 YNFKEQ. Trimming removed 4 bases from V and 6 bases from J; junction bases left unmatched: 8. The CDR3 has 15 amino acids.

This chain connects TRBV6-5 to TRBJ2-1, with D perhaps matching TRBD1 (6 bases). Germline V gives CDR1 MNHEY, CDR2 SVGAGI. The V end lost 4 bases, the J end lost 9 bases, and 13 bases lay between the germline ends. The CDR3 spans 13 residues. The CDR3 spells CASSSPTGSEQFF. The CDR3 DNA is TGTGCCAGCAGTTCCCCTACAGGGTCTGAGCAGTTCTTC.

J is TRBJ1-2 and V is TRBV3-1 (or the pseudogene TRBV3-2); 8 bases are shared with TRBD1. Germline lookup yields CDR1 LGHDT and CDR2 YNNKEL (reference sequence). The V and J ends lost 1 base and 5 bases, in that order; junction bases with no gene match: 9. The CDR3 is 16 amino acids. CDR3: CASSQGTGFIGYGYTF. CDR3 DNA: TGTGCCAGCAGCCAAGGGACAGGGTTCATCGGGTATGGCTACACCTTC.

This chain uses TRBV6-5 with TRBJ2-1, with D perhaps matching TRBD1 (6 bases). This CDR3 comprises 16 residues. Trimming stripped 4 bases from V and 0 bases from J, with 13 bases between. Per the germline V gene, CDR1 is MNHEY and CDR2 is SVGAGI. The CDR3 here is CASSFGTSTSYNEQFF. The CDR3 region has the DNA TGTGCCAGCAGTTTCGGGACATCCACCTCCTACAATGAGCAGTTCTTC.

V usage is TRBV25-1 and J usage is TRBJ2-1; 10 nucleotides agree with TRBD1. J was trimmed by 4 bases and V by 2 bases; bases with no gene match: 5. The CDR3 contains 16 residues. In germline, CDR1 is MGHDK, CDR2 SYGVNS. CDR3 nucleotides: TGTGCCAGCAGTGAACCCCGACAGGGGGCATACAATGAGCAGTTCTTC. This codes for CASSEPRQGAYNEQFF.

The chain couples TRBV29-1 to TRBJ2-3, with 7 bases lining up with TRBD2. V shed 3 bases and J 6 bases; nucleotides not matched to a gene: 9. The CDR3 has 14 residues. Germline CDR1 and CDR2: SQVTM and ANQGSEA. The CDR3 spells CSVDRRGFKDTQYF. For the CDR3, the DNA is TGCAGCGTTGATAGGCGGGGGTTTAAGGATACGCAGTATTTT.

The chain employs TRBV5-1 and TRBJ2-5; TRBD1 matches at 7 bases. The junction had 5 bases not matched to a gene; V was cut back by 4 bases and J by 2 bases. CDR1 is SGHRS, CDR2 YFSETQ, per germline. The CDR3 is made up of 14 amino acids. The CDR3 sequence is CASSLSQGQETQYF. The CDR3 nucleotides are TGCGCCAGCAGCCTCTCACAGGGGCAAGAGACCCAGTACTTC.

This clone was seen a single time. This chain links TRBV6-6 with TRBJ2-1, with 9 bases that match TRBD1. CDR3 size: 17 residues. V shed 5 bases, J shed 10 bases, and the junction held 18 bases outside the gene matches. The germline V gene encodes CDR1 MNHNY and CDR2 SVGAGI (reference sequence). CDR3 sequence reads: CASSRTPGTGSPGEQFF. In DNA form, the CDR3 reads TGTGCCAGCAGTCGAACCCCCGGGACAGGGAGCCCTGGGGAGCAGTTCTTC.

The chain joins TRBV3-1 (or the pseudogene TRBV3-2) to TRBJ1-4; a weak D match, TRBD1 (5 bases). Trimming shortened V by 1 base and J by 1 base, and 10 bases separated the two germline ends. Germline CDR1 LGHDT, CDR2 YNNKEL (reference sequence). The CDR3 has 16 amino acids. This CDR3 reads CASSQGEGETNEKLFF. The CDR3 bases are TGTGCCAGCAGCCAAGGCGAAGGGGAAACTAATGAAAAACTGTTTTTT.

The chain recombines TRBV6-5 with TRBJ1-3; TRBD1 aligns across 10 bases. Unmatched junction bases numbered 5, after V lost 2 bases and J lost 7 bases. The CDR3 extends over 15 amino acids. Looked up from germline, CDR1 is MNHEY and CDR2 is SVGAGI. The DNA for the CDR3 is TGTGCCAGCAGTTACACGACAGGGGGCAAGAACACCATATATTTT. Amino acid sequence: CASSYTTGGKNTIYF.

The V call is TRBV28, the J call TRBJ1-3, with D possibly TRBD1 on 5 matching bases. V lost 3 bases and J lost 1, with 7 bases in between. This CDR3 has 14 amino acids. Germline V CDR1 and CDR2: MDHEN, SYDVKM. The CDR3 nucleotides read TGTGCCAGCAGTTTTGGGGCATCTGGAAACACCATATATTTT. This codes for CASSFGASGNTIYF.

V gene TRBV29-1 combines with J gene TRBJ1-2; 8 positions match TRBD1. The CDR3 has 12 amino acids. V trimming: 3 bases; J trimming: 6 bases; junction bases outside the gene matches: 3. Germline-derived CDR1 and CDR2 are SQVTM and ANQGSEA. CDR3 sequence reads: CSVDQGANGYTF. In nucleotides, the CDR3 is TGCAGCGTTGACCAGGGGGCGAATGGCTACACCTTC.

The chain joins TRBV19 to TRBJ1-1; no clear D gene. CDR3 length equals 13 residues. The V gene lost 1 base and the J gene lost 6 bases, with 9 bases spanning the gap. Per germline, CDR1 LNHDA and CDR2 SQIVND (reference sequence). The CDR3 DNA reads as TGTGCCAGTAGTATAGGAGGGCTCGCTGAAGCTTTCTTT. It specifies CASSIGGLAEAFF.

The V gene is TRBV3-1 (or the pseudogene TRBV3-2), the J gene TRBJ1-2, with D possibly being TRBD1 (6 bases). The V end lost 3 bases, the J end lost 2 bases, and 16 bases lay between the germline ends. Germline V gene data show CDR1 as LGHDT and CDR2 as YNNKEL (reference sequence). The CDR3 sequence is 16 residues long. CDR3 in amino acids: CASSHYTGSVNYGYTF. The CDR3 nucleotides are TGTGCCAGCAGCCATTACACAGGGTCGGTCAACTATGGCTACACCTTC.

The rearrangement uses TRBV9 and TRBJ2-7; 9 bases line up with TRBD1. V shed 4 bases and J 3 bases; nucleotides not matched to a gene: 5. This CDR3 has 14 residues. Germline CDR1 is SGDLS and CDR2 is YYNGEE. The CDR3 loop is CASSPGQGYYEQYF. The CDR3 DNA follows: TGTGCCAGCAGCCCCGGACAGGGGTACTACGAGCAGTACTTC.

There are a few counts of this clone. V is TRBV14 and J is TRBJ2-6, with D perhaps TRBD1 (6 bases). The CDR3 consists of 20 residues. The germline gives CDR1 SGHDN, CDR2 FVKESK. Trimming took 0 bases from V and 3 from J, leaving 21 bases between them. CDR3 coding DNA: TGTGCCAGCAGCCAAGACGCTGCCAGGGGCCCGCCCCATGGGGCCAACGTCCTGACTTTC. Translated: CASSQDAARGPPHGANVLTF.

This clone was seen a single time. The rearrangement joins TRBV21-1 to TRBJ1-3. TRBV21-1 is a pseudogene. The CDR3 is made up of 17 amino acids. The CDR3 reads CASSGRSKLKSGNTIYF. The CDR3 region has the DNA TGTGCCAGCAGCGGGAGATCAAAGCTAAAGTCTGGAAACACCATATATTTT.

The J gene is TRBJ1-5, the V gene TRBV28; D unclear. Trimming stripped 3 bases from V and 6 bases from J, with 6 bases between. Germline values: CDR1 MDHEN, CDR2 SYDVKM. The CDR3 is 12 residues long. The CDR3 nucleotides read TGTGCCAGCAGTTTCGGTGTTCAGCCCCAGCATTTT. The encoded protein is CASSFGVQPQHF. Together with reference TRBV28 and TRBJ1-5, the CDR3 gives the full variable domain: DVKVTQSSRYLVKRTGEKVFLECVQDMDHENMFWYRQDPGLGLRLIYFSYDVKMKEKGDIPEGYSVSREKKERFSLILESASTNQTSMYLCASSFGVQPQHFGDGTRLSIL.

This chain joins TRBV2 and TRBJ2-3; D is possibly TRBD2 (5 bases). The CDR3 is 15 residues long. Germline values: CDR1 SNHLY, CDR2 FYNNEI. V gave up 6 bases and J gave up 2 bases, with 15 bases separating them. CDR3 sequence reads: CASSPDGRDTDTQYF. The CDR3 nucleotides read TGTGCCAGCAGCCCTGATGGACGGGACACAGATACGCAGTATTTT.

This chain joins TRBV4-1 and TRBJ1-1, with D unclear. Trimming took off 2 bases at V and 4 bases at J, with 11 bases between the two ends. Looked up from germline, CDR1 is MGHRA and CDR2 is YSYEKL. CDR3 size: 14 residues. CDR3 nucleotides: TGCGCCAGCAGCCAACGGGGAATCTTCACTGAAGCTTTCTTT. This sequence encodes CASSQRGIFTEAFF.